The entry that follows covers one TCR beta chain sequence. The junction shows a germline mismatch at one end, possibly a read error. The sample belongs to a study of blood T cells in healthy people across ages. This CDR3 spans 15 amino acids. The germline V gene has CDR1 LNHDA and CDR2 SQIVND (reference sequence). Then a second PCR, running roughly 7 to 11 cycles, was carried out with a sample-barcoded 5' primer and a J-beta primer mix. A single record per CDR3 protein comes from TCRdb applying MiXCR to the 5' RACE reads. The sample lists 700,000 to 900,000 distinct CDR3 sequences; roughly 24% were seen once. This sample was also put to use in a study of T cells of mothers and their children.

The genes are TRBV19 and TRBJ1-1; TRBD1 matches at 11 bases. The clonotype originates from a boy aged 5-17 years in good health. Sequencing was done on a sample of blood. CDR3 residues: CASSTGTGGSTEALF. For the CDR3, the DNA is TGTGCCAGTAGTACAGGGACAGGGGGAAGTACTGAAGCTCTCTTT.